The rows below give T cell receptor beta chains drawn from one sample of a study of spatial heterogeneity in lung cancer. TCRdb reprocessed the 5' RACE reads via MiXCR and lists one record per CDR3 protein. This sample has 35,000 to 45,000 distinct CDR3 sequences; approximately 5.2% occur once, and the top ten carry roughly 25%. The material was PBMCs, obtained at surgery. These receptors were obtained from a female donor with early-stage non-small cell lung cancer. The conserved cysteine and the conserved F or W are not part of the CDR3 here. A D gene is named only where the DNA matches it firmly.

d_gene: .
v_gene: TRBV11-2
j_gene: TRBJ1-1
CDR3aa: ASSLWDGPRGTEAF

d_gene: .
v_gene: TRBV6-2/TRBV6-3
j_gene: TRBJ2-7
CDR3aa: ASAPQLWYEQY

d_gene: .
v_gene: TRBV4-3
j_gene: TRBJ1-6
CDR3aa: ASSQDHGFNSPLH

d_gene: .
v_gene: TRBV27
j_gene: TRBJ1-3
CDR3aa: ASSITGPSGNTIY

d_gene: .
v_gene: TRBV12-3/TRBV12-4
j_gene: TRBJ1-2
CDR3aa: ASSLQRPNYGYT

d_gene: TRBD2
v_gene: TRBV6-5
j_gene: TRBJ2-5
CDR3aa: ASSPLAGAETQY

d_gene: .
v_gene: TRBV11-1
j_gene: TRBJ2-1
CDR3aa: ASSPDFLFGGEDEQF

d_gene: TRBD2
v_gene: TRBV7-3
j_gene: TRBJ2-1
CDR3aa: ASSPSPGLGTEQF

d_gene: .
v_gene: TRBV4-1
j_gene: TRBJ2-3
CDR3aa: ASSQDSPDTQY

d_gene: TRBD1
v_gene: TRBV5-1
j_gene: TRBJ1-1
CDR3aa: ASSLVGRQGRSTEAF

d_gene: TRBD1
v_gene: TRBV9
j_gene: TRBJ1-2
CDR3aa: ASSLGQGAYGYT

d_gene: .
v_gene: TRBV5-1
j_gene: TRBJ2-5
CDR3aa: ASSPGAGTHQETQY

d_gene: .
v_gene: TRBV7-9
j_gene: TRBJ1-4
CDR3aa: ASTLGTYATNEKLF

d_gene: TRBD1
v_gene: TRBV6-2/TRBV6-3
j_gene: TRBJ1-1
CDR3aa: ASRPGGEFTEAF

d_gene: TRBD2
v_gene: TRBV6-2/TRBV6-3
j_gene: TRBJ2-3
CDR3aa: ASRPKWRGGDTDTQY

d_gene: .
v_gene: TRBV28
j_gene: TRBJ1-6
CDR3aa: ASSFVSGGSSPLH

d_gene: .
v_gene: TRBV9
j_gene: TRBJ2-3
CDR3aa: ASSVVWWSDTQY

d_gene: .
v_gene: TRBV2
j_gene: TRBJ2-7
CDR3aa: ASMPDGYEQY

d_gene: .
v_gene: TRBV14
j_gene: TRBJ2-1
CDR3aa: ASSQGIYNEQF

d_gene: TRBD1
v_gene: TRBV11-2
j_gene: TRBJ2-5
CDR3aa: ASSTRTGRETQY